Listed below are T cell receptor beta chains from one sample, sequenced in a study of blood T cell repertoires in COVID-19. Only in-frame clones appear in the TCRdb table, and some are missing; sequencing was by immunoSEQ multiplex PCR. The sample contains 120,000 to 150,000 clones, about four fifths of which appear only once. Material: PBMCs or T cells enriched from blood (not recorded which). These receptors all come from a man aged 35 to 55 with acute COVID-19. CDR3s include the opening cysteine and the closing phenylalanine or tryptophan. D genes are given only for firm matches. Where a row states a size, it is once, few, many or the class of an expanded clone; other rows omit it.

>few|TRBV11-2|TRBJ2-1|TRBD2
CASSLDLGLAGYNEQFF
TGTGCCAGCAGCTTAGATCTGGGACTAGCGGGATACAATGAGCAGTTCTTC
>.|TRBV6-4|TRBJ2-2|TRBD2
CASSSGTSGSLNTGELFF
TGTGCCAGCAGTTCCGGGACTAGCGGGTCTCTAAACACCGGGGAGCTGTTTTTT
>.|TRBV4-1|TRBJ2-5|TRBD1
CASSQGSGQGIQETQYF
TGCGCCAGCAGCCAAGGCTCGGGACAGGGTATCCAAGAGACCCAGTACTTC
>.|TRBV5-1|TRBJ1-2|TRBD1
CASSRISGTGNHGYTF
TGCGCCAGCAGCCGCATTAGCGGGACAGGGAACCATGGCTACACCTTC
>.|TRBV5-6|TRBJ2-7|TRBD1
CASSLFDRVSYEQYF
TGTGCCAGCAGCTTGTTTGACAGGGTATCCTACGAGCAGTACTTC
>.|TRBV5-1|TRBJ2-2|TRBD1
CASSRGQGATGELFF
TGCGCCAGCAGCCGGGGACAGGGGGCTACCGGGGAGCTGTTTTTT
>.|TRBV7-2|TRBJ2-7|TRBD1
CASSARDSSYEQYF
TGTGCCAGCAGCGCCCGGGACAGCAGTTACGAGCAGTACTTC
>.|TRBV28|TRBJ2-1|.
CASSLLARYNEQFF
TGTGCCAGCAGTCTCCTTGCCAGGTACAATGAGCAGTTCTTC
>.|TRBV7-9|TRBJ2-1|TRBD2
CASSYTTSGREVNEQFF
TGTGCCAGCAGCTACACCACTAGCGGGAGAGAGGTAAATGAGCAGTTCTTC
>.|TRBV5-1|TRBJ2-5|.
CASSNGGSQETQYF
TGCGCCAGCAGCAACGGGGGAAGCCAAGAGACCCAGTACTTC
>.|TRBV5-1|TRBJ2-5|TRBD1
CASSQRQGMETQYF
TGCGCCAGCAGCCAAAGACAGGGGATGGAGACCCAGTACTTC
>.|TRBV27|TRBJ1-3|.
CASSLRGYGNTIYF
TGTGCCAGCAGCCTGCGGGGGTACGGAAACACCATATATTTT
>once|TRBV6-1|TRBJ2-6|.
CASSEVSSGANVLTF
TGTGCCAGCAGTGAAGTCTCCTCTGGGGCCAACGTCCTGACTTTC
>few|TRBV14|TRBJ2-3|TRBD2
CASSSLAGTDTQYF
TGTGCCAGCAGCTCACTAGCGGGCACAGATACGCAGTATTTT
>.|TRBV15|TRBJ2-3|.
CATSLGGDIDTQYF
TGTGCCACTTCCCTAGGGGGGGACATCGATACGCAGTATTTT
>few|TRBV2|TRBJ2-2|.
CASSVGRTGELFF
TGTGCCAGCAGTGTGGGCAGAACCGGGGAGCTGTTTTTT
>.|TRBV11-2|TRBJ2-1|TRBD1
CASSEGQGKNNEQFF
TGTGCCAGCAGCGAGGGACAGGGAAAGAATAATGAGCAGTTCTTC
>.|TRBV5-1|TRBJ1-2|.
CASSFGPDGYTF
TGCGCCAGCAGCTTTGGCCCCGATGGCTACACCTTC
>.|TRBV10-3|TRBJ1-5|.
CAIRGGWDQPQHF
TGTGCCATCCGGGGGGGTTGGGATCAGCCCCAGCATTTT
>few|TRBV29-1|TRBJ2-1|TRBD1
CSVLPGQGAYNEQFF
TGCAGCGTTCTACCGGGACAGGGGGCCTACAATGAGCAGTTCTTC
>.|TRBV15|TRBJ1-2|TRBD1
CATSTRTGDYGYTF
TGTGCCACCAGCACCCGGACAGGGGACTATGGCTACACCTTC
>once|TRBV7-9|TRBJ1-5|.
CASSLVFGQPQHF
TGTGCCAGCAGCTTAGTATTCGGTCAGCCCCAGCATTTT
>few|TRBV4-1|TRBJ1-5|.
CASSQIATAAYSNQPQHF
TGCGCCAGCAGCCAAATCGCGACAGCAGCTTATAGCAATCAGCCCCAGCATTTT
>.|TRBV12-3/TRBV12-4|TRBJ2-5|TRBD1
CASRLDRQETQYF
TGTGCCAGCAGATTGGACAGGCAAGAGACCCAGTACTTC
>once|TRBV5-1|TRBJ1-6|.
CASKPGGGESPLHF
TGCGCCAGCAAACCTGGAGGGGGGGAATCACCCCTCCACTTT
>.|TRBV4-1|TRBJ2-2|.
CASSQEGSRANTGELFF
TGCGCCAGCAGCCAGGAGGGTTCTAGGGCGAACACCGGGGAGCTGTTTTTT
>.|TRBV18|TRBJ2-7|.
CASSPMTGNFYEQYF
TGTGCCAGCTCCCCGATGACAGGCAACTTCTACGAGCAGTACTTC
>.|TRBV2|TRBJ2-1|TRBD2
CASSFLSGRKNEQFF
TGTGCCAGCAGCTTCTTAAGCGGGAGAAAGAATGAGCAGTTCTTC
>.|TRBV21-1|TRBJ2-3|.
CASSKDIDTADTQYF
TGTGCCAGCAGCAAAGATATTGACACTGCCGATACGCAGTATTTT
>.|TRBV7-2|TRBJ2-3|TRBD1
CASSPWARGDTQYF
TGTGCCAGCAGCCCATGGGCCAGGGGGGATACGCAGTATTTT
>.|TRBV27|TRBJ2-5|TRBD1
CASSLTSYRGTQYF
TGTGCCAGCAGTTTAACTTCGTACAGGGGGACCCAGTACTTC
>.|TRBV5-5|TRBJ2-3|.
CASSSGALSTDTQYF
TGTGCCAGCAGTTCAGGGGCGCTGAGCACAGATACGCAGTATTTT
>once|TRBV7-9|TRBJ2-3|.
CASSSPNPAGADTQYF
TGTGCCAGCAGCTCCCCAAACCCTGCAGGGGCGGATACGCAGTATTTT
>.|TRBV24-1|TRBJ2-2|TRBD1
CATSASGTATNTGELFF
TGTGCCACCAGTGCCTCCGGGACAGCTACGAACACCGGGGAGCTGTTTTTT
>.|TRBV6-1|TRBJ1-1|.
CASSEEGAGNTEAFF
TGTGCCAGCAGTGAAGAGGGCGCGGGGAACACTGAAGCTTTCTTT
>.|TRBV6-5|TRBJ1-5|.
CASSLGRDQPQHF
TGTGCCAGCAGTTTGGGCAGGGATCAGCCCCAGCATTTT
>.|TRBV28|TRBJ2-2|TRBD2
CATWGPSGRTGELFF
TGTGCCACCTGGGGGCCTAGCGGGAGAACCGGGGAGCTGTTTTTT
>.|TRBV9|TRBJ2-1|.
CASSVMPDRINEQFF
TGTGCCAGCAGCGTGATGCCGGACAGAATCAATGAGCAGTTCTTC
>few|TRBV13|TRBJ2-2|TRBD1
CASSNGDRGRIGELFF
TGTGCCAGCAGCAATGGAGACAGGGGGCGCATCGGGGAGCTGTTTTTT
>.|TRBV6-2/TRBV6-3|TRBJ2-2|TRBD2
CASSLAGGNTGELFF
TGTGCCAGCAGTTTAGCGGGAGGCAACACCGGGGAGCTGTTTTTT
>.|TRBV29-1|TRBJ2-7|TRBD2
CSVLKRPIGAGGSNEQYF
TGCAGCGTTCTTAAGCGGCCCATCGGGGCGGGAGGGTCAAACGAGCAGTACTTC
>.|TRBV2|TRBJ1-2|TRBD1
CASSQGQHYGYTF
TGTGCCAGCAGTCAGGGACAGCACTATGGCTACACCTTC
>.|TRBV24-1|TRBJ2-1|TRBD2
CATSVASGHNEQFF
TGTGCCACCAGTGTCGCTAGCGGCCACAATGAGCAGTTCTTC
>.|TRBV27|TRBJ2-7|.
CASGTSQIYEQYF
TGTGCCAGCGGGACTTCCCAAATTTACGAGCAGTACTTC
>few|TRBV2|TRBJ2-1|TRBD2
CASVDLAGDTYNEQFF
TGTGCCAGCGTGGACCTAGCGGGGGATACCTACAATGAGCAGTTCTTC
>.|TRBV4-3|TRBJ2-3|TRBD2
CASSPSLAGVLGTQYF
TGCGCCAGCAGCCCTTCCCTAGCGGGGGTGCTCGGTACGCAGTATTTT
>.|TRBV29-1|TRBJ1-2|TRBD1
CSVVDQGARPMLYTF
TGCAGCGTTGTGGATCAGGGGGCGCGACCTATGCTCTACACCTTC
>once|TRBV19|TRBJ1-1|TRBD1
CASSPTGGKAEAFF
TGTGCCAGTAGTCCTACAGGGGGCAAAGCTGAAGCTTTCTTT
>.|TRBV6-5|TRBJ2-5|.
CASSYSAGQGFLTQYF
TGTGCCAGCAGTTACTCGGCGGGGCAGGGTTTCCTTACCCAGTACTTC
>.|TRBV5-4|TRBJ2-5|.
CASSGGGTRETQYF
TGTGCCAGCAGCGGAGGCGGTACTAGAGAGACCCAGTACTTC
>.|TRBV27|TRBJ2-1|TRBD2
CASRNGRNYNEQFF
TGTGCCAGCAGAAACGGGAGGAACTACAATGAGCAGTTCTTC
>.|TRBV10-2|TRBJ2-7|.
CASSDSSYEQYF
TGCGCCAGCAGTGACAGCTCCTACGAGCAGTACTTC
>.|TRBV10-2|TRBJ2-5|TRBD2
CASSPGLAGGSQETQYF
TGCGCCAGCAGTCCGGGACTAGCGGGGGGGTCTCAAGAGACCCAGTACTTC
>.|TRBV28|TRBJ2-1|TRBD1
CASSFNVLTGHVYNEQFF
TGTGCCAGCAGTTTTAATGTGTTGACAGGGCATGTGTACAATGAGCAGTTCTTC
>.|TRBV12-3/TRBV12-4|TRBJ1-4|.
CASSNGEKLFF
TGTGCCAGCAGCAACGGGGAAAAACTGTTTTTT